This T cell receptor beta chain was found in a study of CD8+ T cells in alopecia areata. Reverse transcribed after extraction, RNA yielded cDNA as the sequencing template. Produced via immunoSEQ multiplex PCR; TCRdb's table is partial and in-frame only. The sample has 150,000 or so clones, 55% to 75% seen once. As for treatment: oral pan-JAK inhibitor, 5-10 mg twice daily. The germline V gene encodes CDR1 LGHNA and CDR2 YSLEER. J was trimmed by 3 bases and V by 1 base; bases with no gene match: 4. The CDR3 totals 15 residues. Remarks on this clone: Its antigen is unidentified.

The study, taken as a whole, reports: Tofacitinib did not eliminate many expanded lesional clones from scalp or blood.

Sequencing used CD4+ T cells sorted from blood, obtained at week 4, from a patient treated with tofacitinib. This clonotype was obtained from a human donor with alopecia areata. V and J are TRBV4-3 and TRBJ2-3, with TRBD2 matching over 7 bases. DNA for the CDR3: TGCGCCAGCAGCCAAGTTAAGCGGGGAACAGATACGCAGTATTTT. It codes for CASSQVKRGTDTQYF.